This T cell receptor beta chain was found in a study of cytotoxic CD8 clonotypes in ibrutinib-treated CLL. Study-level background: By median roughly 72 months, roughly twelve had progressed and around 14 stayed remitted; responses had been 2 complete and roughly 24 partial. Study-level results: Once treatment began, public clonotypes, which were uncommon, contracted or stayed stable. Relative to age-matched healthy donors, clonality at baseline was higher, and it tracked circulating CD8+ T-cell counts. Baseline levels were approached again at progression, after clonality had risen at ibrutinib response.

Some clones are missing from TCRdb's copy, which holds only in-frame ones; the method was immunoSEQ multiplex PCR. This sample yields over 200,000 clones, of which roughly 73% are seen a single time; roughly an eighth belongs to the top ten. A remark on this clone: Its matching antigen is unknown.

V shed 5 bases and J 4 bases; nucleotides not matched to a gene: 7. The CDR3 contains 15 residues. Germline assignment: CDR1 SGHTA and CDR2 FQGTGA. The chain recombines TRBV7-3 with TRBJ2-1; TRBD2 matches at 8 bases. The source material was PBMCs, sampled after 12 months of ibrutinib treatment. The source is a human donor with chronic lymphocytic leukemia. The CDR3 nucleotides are TGTGCCAGCAGCCTTAGCGGGGATGGGTACAATGAGCAGTTCTTC. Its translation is CASSLSGDGYNEQFF.